These 8 T cell receptor beta chains originate from one sample sequenced in a study of T cells after yellow fever vaccination. TCRdb reprocessed the 5' RACE reads via MiXCR and lists one record per CDR3 protein. The sample yields 150,000 to 200,000 distinct CDR3 sequences, 5.5% to 8% seen once. The sequencing here drew on CD4+ T cells sorted from PBMCs, taken on the day of the first yellow fever vaccination. These receptors came from a man between 18 and 29 years old who received the YFV17D yellow fever vaccine.

This clonotype occurred a few times. The genes are TRBV6-1 and TRBJ2-3, with no clear D. V shed 4 bases and J shed 3 bases, with 11 bases lying between them. Per the germline V gene, CDR1 is MNHNS and CDR2 is SASEGT. The CDR3 loop spans 14 amino acids. CDR3 DNA: TGTGCCAGCAGTGTTTCTTCGCGAACAGATACGCAGTATTTT. The encoded protein is CASSVSSRTDTQYF.

This clonotype has only a few counts. The rearrangement joins TRBV9 to TRBJ2-3; TRBD2 might be the D (6 bases). CDR1 SGDLS and CDR2 YYNGEE come from the germline V gene. The V and J ends lost 4 bases and 1 base respectively, with 13 bases between them. The CDR3 is made up of 15 amino acids. The CDR3 DNA sequence: TGTGCCAGCAGCCCGGGGTCTAGCGGCACAGATACGCAGTATTTT. It is translated as CASSPGSSGTDTQYF.

V gene TRBV5-1 combines with J gene TRBJ2-5, with D possibly being TRBD2 (7 bases). V was cut by 2 bases and J by 5 bases, with 19 bases left in between. Germline assignment: CDR1 SGHRS and CDR2 YFSETQ. The CDR3 is 16 amino acids. The CDR3 loop is CASSFRGAIKLETQYF. The CDR3, as DNA: TGCGCCAGCAGCTTTCGGGGGGCAATTAAGTTGGAGACCCAGTACTTC.

Turning to this clonotype: A much more abundant neighbour one base away suggests this may be a read error. This sequence joins TRBV7-3 and TRBJ1-1, with no clear D. The ends were cut back, 2 bases at V and 5 bases at J, with 9 bases in the middle. Germline V lookup: CDR1 SGHTA, CDR2 FQGTGA. The CDR3 is 13 residues long. This CDR3 reads CASSLPGKTEAFF. The CDR3 DNA follows: TGTGCCAGCAGCTTACCGGGGAAGACTGAAGCTTTCTTT.

This chain uses TRBV11-2 with TRBJ2-1, with D unclear. CDR1 and CDR2 (germline): SGHAT, FQNNGV. The CDR3 spans 15 residues. V was trimmed by 5 bases and J by 0 bases, leaving 11 bases between them. The CDR3 region has the DNA TGTGCCAGCAGCAATAACCCCCGCTCCTACAATGAGCAGTTCTTC. Protein sequence: CASSNNPRSYNEQFF.

This clonotype was seen repeatedly, ten times or more. V usage is TRBV7-2 and J usage is TRBJ2-1, with 7 bases that match TRBD1. J gave up 2 bases and V 0 bases, and 1 base lay outside the gene matches. There are 15 residues in the CDR3. Germline lookup yields CDR1 SGHTA and CDR2 FQGNSA. For the CDR3, the DNA is TGTGCCAGCAGCTTAGCCGGGACAGCCTACAATGAGCAGTTCTTC. The encoded protein is CASSLAGTAYNEQFF.

This clonotype came up many times. The CDR3 region has the DNA TGTGCCAGCAGCCCAGGAAACTACAATGAGCAGTTCTTC. Its protein is CASSPGNYNEQFF. The chain recombines TRBV7-2 with TRBJ2-1, with D hard to call. There are 13 residues in the CDR3. Germline values: CDR1 SGHTA, CDR2 FQGNSA. V was trimmed by 5 bases and J by 3 bases, leaving 8 bases between them.

This clonotype was observed at least ten times. The rearrangement uses TRBV12-3 or TRBV12-4 and TRBJ2-1; 8 bases line up with TRBD2. The CDR3 spans 14 residues. With V trimmed by 6 bases and J by 7 bases, 8 bases remained unmatched. CDR3: CASSFSGDGNEQFF. In nucleotides, the CDR3 is TGTGCCAGCAGCTTTAGCGGGGATGGGAATGAGCAGTTCTTC.